A selection of T cell receptor beta chains follows, all from one sample in a study of blood T cell repertoires in COVID-19. Assay used: immunoSEQ multiplex PCR; TCRdb lists only in-frame clones, some missing. The repertoire holds 360,000 or so clones, with 80% to 85% as singletons. The sample was PBMCs or T cells enriched from blood (not recorded which). Receptor source: a woman between 45 and 65 years old who had recovered from COVID-19. Both conserved end residues are part of each CDR3. The D gene is left open where the match is weak. Size is omitted from some rows. Given values are once, few, many or a class for expanded clones.

d_call j_call v_call clone_size cdr3_nt cdr3_aa
. TRBJ1-2 TRBV12-3/TRBV12-4 few TGTGCCAGCAGTTTAGGAGGGAAGGGCTACACCTTC CASSLGGKGYTF
. TRBJ1-2 TRBV7-8 . TGTGCCAGCAGCTTAAGGGGGGGCGAAAGCTATGGCTACACCTTC CASSLRGGESYGYTF
. TRBJ1-1 TRBV19 . TGTGCCACTGCAGACAGCCCTGTGTCGAAAGCTTTCTTT CATADSPVSKAFF
TRBD2 TRBJ2-1 TRBV3-1/TRBV3-2 . TGTGCCAGCAGCCATAGCGGGAGGGCCCCTGAGCAGTTCTTC CASSHSGRAPEQFF
TRBD1 TRBJ2-7 TRBV5-6 . TGTGCCAGCAGCTCAGGGGGCGAGCAGTACTTC CASSSGGEQYF
. TRBJ1-1 TRBV11-2 . TGTGCCAGCACAGAGACACGGAACACTGAAGCTTTCTTT CASTETRNTEAFF
. TRBJ1-1 TRBV11-2 . TGTGCCAGCAGCTTCGAGGCAGGGCGTTTATCGAACACTGAAGCTTTCTTT CASSFEAGRLSNTEAFF
. TRBJ1-3 TRBV9 . TGTGCCAGCAGCGTAGCAGTCTCTGGAAACACCATATATTTT CASSVAVSGNTIYF
. TRBJ1-4 TRBV11-2 . TGTGCCAGCAGCTTTGAAAGAGTCAATGAAAAACTGTTTTTT CASSFERVNEKLFF
TRBD2 TRBJ2-1 TRBV7-2 . TGTGCCAGCAGCTTAAAACCCGGGACTAGCGGATACTACAATGAGCAGTTCTTC CASSLKPGTSGYYNEQFF
TRBD1 TRBJ1-2 TRBV7-2 . TGTGCCAGCAGCCTGGGACAGGGGAGTACCTATGGCTACACCTTC CASSLGQGSTYGYTF
. TRBJ1-6 TRBV3-1/TRBV3-2 . TGTGCCAGCAGCCTACTACAGGGATATAATTCACCCCTCCACTTT CASSLLQGYNSPLHF
TRBD1 TRBJ1-2 TRBV4-3 . TGCGCCAGCAGCCAAGATATTGGGACAGCCTTCTATGGCTACACCTTC CASSQDIGTAFYGYTF
. TRBJ2-5 TRBV7-2 . TGTGCCAGCACCCCAGGAGGGGCAGAGACCCAGTACTTC CASTPGGAETQYF
. TRBJ2-1 TRBV28 many TGTGCCAGCAGTTTAAGGGGGGACAGACAGAGGCTGGGCTCCTACAATGAGCAGTTCTTC CASSLRGDRQRLGSYNEQFF
. TRBJ1-2 TRBV25-1 . TGTGCCAGCAGTGAATGGGAGGGTAGGGGCTACACCTTC CASSEWEGRGYTF
. TRBJ1-3 TRBV5-1 once TGCGCCAGCAGCTTCTCCGCCGGGCGGGGCCTCTCTGGAAACACCATATATTTT CASSFSAGRGLSGNTIYF
. TRBJ1-6 TRBV6-2/TRBV6-3 . TGTGCCAGCAGTTTTCAGGGATTTGCTTCACCCCTCCACTTT CASSFQGFASPLHF
. TRBJ1-1 TRBV11-2 . TGTGCCAGCGCGGGGGTGGGCCTTGAAGCTTTCTTT CASAGVGLEAFF
TRBD1 TRBJ1-2 TRBV6-5 once TGTGCCAGCAGCCCGGACAGGGTGGCTGGCTACACCTTC CASSPDRVAGYTF
TRBD2 TRBJ2-3 TRBV6-4 . TGTGCCAGCAGTGGACTAGCGGTTGGGGGAACAGATACGCAGTATTTT CASSGLAVGGTDTQYF
. TRBJ1-3 TRBV15 . TGTGCCACCAGCAGAGATGGGGCCAGGAGCTCAAACACCATATATTTT CATSRDGARSSNTIYF
TRBD1 TRBJ1-6 TRBV6-4 . TGTGCCAGCAGGGGACAGGGAAACTCACCCCTCCACTTT CASRGQGNSPLHF
. TRBJ1-2 TRBV19 . TGTGCCAGTAGTGAGGGAACTAACTATGGCTACACCTTC CASSEGTNYGYTF
TRBD2 TRBJ2-1 TRBV5-1 once TGCGCCAGCAGCTTATTTATAAGCGGGAGCTCCTACAATGAGCAGTTCTTC CASSLFISGSSYNEQFF
. TRBJ2-7 TRBV4-1 . TGCGCCAGCAGCCTCCACTCACGAACCTACGAGCAGTACTTC CASSLHSRTYEQYF
. TRBJ1-5 TRBV24-1 . TGTGCCACCAGTGATGGCACGAGCAATCAGCCCCAGCATTTT CATSDGTSNQPQHF
. TRBJ1-6 TRBV9 once TGTGCCAGCAGCGTGGGAGGGGAAGGGTTTTCACCCCTCCACTTT CASSVGGEGFSPLHF
. TRBJ2-5 TRBV7-2 . TGTGCCAGCAGCTTGGGGGCCGTAGAGACCCAGTACTTC CASSLGAVETQYF
. TRBJ1-4 TRBV3-1/TRBV3-2 . TGTGCCAGCAGCCCCCCGGGGGGGGTGGGAAAACTGTTTTTT CASSPPGGVGKLFF
. TRBJ1-1 TRBV13 many TGTGCCAGCAGAAAAGGGGGTTTGAACACTGAAGCTTTCTTT CASRKGGLNTEAFF
. TRBJ1-1 TRBV5-1 once TGCGCCAGCAGCTTGGCTGGGGGAGGCACTGAAGCTTTCTTT CASSLAGGGTEAFF
. TRBJ2-5 TRBV6-6 once TGTGCCAGCAGTTACCCGCGGAAGGAGACCCAGTACTTC CASSYPRKETQYF
. TRBJ2-1 TRBV6-5 few TGTGCCAGCAGTTACCGGCACAGAAACAATGAGCAGTTCTTC CASSYRHRNNEQFF
. TRBJ2-3 TRBV6-5 . TGTGCCAGCAGCCCCATGGCAGGCCTAGATACGCAGTATTTT CASSPMAGLDTQYF
TRBD2 TRBJ2-3 TRBV18 . TGTGCCAGCTCCCCTCTAGCGGGAGGAACAGATACGCAGTATTTT CASSPLAGGTDTQYF
TRBD2 TRBJ2-7 TRBV5-1 . TGCGCCAGCAGCTTGGGACTAGCGGAGCCCTCCTACGAGCAGTACTTC CASSLGLAEPSYEQYF
. TRBJ1-2 TRBV14 . TGTGCCAGCAGCCAAAAACACGGGTCTGTATCGTATGGCTACACCTTC CASSQKHGSVSYGYTF
. TRBJ2-2 TRBV7-2 . TGTGCCAAAGCGTCCCCCCCCGGGGAGCTGTTTTTT CAKASPPGELFF
TRBD1 TRBJ2-5 TRBV27 once TGTGCCAGCAGTTTAGGAGGGACAGGGTTTGGGACCCAGTACTTC CASSLGGTGFGTQYF
. TRBJ1-2 TRBV30 . TGTGCCTGGAGTGTATCGGAGGGAGCTAACTATGGCTACACCTTC CAWSVSEGANYGYTF